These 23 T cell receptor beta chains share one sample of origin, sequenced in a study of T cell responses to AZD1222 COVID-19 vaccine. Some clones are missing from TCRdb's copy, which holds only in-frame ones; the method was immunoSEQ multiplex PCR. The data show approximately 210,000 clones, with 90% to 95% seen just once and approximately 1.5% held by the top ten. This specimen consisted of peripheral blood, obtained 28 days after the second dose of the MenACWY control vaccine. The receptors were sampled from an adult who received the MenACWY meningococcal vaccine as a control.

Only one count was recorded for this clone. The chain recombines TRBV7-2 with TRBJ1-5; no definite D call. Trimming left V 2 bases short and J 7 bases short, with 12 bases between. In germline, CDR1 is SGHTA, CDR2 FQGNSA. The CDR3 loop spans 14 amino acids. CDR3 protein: CASSLKREWQPQHF. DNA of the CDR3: TGTGCCAGCAGCTTAAAAAGGGAATGGCAGCCCCAGCATTTT.

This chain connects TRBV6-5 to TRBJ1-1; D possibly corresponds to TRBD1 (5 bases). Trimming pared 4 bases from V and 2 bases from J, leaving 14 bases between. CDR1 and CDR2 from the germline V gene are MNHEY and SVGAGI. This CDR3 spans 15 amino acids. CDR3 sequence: CASSSTTESNTEAFF. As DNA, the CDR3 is TGTGCCAGCAGTTCTACGACAGAATCCAACACTGAAGCTTTCTTT.

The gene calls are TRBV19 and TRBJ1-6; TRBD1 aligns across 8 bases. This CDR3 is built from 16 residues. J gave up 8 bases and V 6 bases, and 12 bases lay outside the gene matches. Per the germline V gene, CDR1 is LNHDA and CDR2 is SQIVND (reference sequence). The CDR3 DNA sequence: TGTGCCAGTAGCAGCCAAACAGGGGGAGGGGATTCACCCCTCCACTTT. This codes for CASSSQTGGGDSPLHF.

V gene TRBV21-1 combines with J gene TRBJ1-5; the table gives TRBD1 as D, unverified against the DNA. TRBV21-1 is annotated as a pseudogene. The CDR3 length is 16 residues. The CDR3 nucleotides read TGTGCCAGCAGCAAAGGGGGCAGACTTAGCAATCAGCCCCAGCATTTT. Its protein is CASSKGGRLSNQPQHF.

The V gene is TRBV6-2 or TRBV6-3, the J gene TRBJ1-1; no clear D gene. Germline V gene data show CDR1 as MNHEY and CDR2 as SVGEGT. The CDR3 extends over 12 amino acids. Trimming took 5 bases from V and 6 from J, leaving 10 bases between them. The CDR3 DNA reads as TGTGCCAGCAGTCCCGGGTCATCTGAAGCTTTCTTT. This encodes CASSPGSSEAFF.

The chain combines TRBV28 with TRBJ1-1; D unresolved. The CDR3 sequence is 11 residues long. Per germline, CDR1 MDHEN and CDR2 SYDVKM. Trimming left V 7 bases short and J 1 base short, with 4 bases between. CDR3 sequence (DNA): TGTGCCAGCATCAAGAACACTGAAGCTTTCTTT. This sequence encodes CASIKNTEAFF.

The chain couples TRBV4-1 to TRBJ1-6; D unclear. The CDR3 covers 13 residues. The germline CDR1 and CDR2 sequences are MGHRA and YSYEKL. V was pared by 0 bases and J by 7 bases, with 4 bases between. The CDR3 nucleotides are TGCGCCAGCAGCCAAGATCGGAATTCACCCCTCCACTTT. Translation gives CASSQDRNSPLHF.

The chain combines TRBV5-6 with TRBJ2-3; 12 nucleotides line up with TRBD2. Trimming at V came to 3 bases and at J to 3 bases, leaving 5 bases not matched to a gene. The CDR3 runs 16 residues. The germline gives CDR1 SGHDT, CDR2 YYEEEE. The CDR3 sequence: CASSYLAGGPTDTQYF. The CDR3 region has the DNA TGTGCCAGCAGCTATCTAGCGGGAGGGCCGACAGATACGCAGTATTTT.

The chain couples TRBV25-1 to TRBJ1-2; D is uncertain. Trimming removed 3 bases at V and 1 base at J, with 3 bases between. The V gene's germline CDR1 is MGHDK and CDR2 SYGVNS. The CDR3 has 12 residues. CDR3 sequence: CASSDNNYGYTF. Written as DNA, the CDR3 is TGTGCCAGCAGTGACAATAACTATGGCTACACCTTC.

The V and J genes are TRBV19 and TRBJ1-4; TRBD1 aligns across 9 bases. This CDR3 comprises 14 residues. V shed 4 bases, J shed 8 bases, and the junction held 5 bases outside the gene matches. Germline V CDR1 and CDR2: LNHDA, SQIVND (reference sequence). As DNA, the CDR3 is TGTGCCAGTAGTACGGGACAGGGAAACGAAAAACTGTTTTTT. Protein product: CASSTGQGNEKLFF.

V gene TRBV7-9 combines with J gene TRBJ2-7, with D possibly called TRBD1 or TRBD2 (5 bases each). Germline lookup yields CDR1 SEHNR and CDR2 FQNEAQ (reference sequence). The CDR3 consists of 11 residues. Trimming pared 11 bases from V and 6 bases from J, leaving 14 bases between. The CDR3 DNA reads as TGTGCCTCCGGGTTGGGGGTCGAGCAGTACTTC. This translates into CASGLGVEQYF.

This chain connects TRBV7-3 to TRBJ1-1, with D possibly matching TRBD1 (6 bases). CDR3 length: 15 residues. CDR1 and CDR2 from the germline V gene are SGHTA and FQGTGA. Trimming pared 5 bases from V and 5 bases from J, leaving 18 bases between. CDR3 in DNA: TGTGCCAGCAGCCGAAGTCCCAGGGGCCTGACTGAAGCTTTCTTT. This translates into CASSRSPRGLTEAFF.

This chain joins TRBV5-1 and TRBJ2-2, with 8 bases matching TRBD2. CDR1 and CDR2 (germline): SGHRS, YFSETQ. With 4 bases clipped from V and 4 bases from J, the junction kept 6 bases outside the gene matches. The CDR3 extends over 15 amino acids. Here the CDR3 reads CASSGGTSRTGELFF. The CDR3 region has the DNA TGCGCCAGCAGCGGGGGGACTAGTCGCACCGGGGAGCTGTTTTTT.

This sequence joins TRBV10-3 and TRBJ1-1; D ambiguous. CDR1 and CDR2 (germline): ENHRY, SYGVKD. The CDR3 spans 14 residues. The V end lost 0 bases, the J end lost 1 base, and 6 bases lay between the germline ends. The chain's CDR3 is CAISESNTNTEAFF. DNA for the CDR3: TGTGCCATCAGTGAGTCGAACACGAACACTGAAGCTTTCTTT.

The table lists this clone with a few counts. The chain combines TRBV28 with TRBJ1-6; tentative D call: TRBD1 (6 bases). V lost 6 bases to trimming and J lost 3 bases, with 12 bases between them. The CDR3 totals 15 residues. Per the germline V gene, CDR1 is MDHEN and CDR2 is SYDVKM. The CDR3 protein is CASRPPGHYNSPLHF. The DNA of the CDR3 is TGTGCCAGCAGGCCCCCGGGACACTATAATTCACCCCTCCACTTT. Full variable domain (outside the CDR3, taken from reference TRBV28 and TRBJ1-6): DVKVTQSSRYLVKRTGEKVFLECVQDMDHENMFWYRQDPGLGLRLIYFSYDVKMKEKGDIPEGYSVSREKKERFSLILESASTNQTSMYLCASRPPGHYNSPLHFGNGTRLTVT.

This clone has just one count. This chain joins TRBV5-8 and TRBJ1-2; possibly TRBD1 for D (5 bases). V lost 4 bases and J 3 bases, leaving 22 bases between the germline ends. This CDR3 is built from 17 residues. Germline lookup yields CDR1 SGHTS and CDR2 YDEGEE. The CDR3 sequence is CASSPQGPGRIHYGYTF. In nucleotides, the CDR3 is TGTGCCAGCAGCCCCCAGGGACCGGGGAGGATTCACTATGGCTACACCTTC.

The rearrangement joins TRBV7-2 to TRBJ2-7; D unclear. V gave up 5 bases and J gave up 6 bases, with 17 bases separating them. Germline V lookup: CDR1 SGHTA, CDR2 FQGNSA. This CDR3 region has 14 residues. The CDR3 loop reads CASSPASIGGEQYF. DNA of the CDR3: TGTGCCAGCAGCCCTGCGAGCATAGGTGGCGAGCAGTACTTC. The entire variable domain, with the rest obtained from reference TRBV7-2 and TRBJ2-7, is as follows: GAGVSQSPSNKVTEKGKDVELRCDPISGHTALYWYRQSLGQGLEFLIYFQGNSAPDKSGLPSDRFSAERTGGSVSTLTIQRTQQEDSAVYLCASSPASIGGEQYFGPGTRLTVT.

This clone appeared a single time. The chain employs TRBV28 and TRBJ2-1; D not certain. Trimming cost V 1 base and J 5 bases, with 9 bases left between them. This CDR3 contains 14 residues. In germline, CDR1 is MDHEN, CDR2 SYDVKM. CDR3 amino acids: CASSLSGVDNEQFF. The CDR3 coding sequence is TGTGCCAGCAGTTTATCTGGGGTCGACAATGAGCAGTTCTTC.

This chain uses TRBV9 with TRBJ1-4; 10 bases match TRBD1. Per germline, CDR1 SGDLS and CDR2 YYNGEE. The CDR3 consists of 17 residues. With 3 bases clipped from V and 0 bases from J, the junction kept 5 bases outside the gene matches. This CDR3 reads CASSGGTGAPTNEKLFF. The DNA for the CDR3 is TGTGCCAGCAGCGGAGGGACAGGGGCCCCAACTAATGAAAAACTGTTTTTT.

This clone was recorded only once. Here the CDR3 DNA reads TGTGCCAGCAGTTACACGACAGGTCCCAGCTCCTACGAGCAGTACTTC. This gives the protein CASSYTTGPSSYEQYF. The chain carries TRBV6-5 and TRBJ2-7; possible D gene TRBD1, 6 bases. The CDR3 sequence is 16 residues long. CDR1 and CDR2 (germline): MNHEY, SVGAGI. Deletions cut 2 bases from V and 0 bases from J, with 14 bases between.

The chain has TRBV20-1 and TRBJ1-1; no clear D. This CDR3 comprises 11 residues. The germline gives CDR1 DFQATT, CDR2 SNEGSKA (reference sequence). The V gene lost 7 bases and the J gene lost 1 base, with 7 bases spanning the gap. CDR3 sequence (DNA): TGCAGTGTAACGAAGAACACTGAAGCTTTCTTT. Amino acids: CSVTKNTEAFF.

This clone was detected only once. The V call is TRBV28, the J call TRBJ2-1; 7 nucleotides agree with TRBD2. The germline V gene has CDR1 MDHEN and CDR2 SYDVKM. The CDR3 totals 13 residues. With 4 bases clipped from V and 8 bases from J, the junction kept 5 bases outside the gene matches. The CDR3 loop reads CASSWGGNDEQFF. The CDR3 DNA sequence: TGTGCCAGCAGTTGGGGGGGGAACGATGAGCAGTTCTTC.

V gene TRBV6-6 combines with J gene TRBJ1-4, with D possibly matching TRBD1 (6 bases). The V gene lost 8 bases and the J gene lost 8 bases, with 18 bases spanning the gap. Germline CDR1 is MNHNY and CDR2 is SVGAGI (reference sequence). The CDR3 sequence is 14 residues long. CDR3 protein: CASLYGQGSEKLFF. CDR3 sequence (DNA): TGTGCCAGCCTCTATGGCCAGGGGAGCGAAAAACTGTTTTTT.